These 11 T cell receptor beta chains share one sample of origin, sequenced in a study of blood T cell repertoires in COVID-19. The assay was immunoSEQ multiplex PCR, and TCRdb's table has in-frame clones only and misses some. The table shows 100,000 to 150,000 clones, with nearly 90% occurring only once. Source material: peripheral blood. These receptors were obtained from a woman at least 80 years old with acute or convalescent COVID-19.

The rearrangement joins TRBV5-4 to TRBJ2-3; 9 nucleotides agree with TRBD2. The CDR3 is 17 residues long. V dropped 2 bases and J dropped 0; count of bases not matched to a gene: 7. The germline gives CDR1 SGHNT, CDR2 YYREEE (reference sequence). The DNA for the CDR3 is TGTGCCAGCAGCTTAGGCGGGACTAGCCGGAGCACAGATACGCAGTATTTT. Translated, it gives CASSLGGTSRSTDTQYF.

The V and J genes are TRBV10-3 and TRBJ2-6; 9 bases match TRBD1. Germline V gene sequence: CDR1 ENHRY, CDR2 SYGVKD. Trimming took 3 bases from V and 0 from J; bases not matched to a gene: 6. This CDR3 has 18 residues. The CDR3 nucleotides read TGTGCCATCAGTGAAGGACAGGGGTTAATCTCTGGGGCCAACGTCCTGACTTTC. It is translated as CAISEGQGLISGANVLTF.

V usage is TRBV10-3 and J usage is TRBJ2-3; the D is unclear. Germline V gene data show CDR1 as ENHRY and CDR2 as SYGVKD. This CDR3 spans 11 amino acids. With 0 bases removed from V and 11 bases from J, the gap between germline ends came to 6 bases. The CDR3 nucleotides are TGTGCCATCAGTGAGTCGGCCAGGCAGTATTTT. Translation gives CAISESARQYF.

The chain recombines TRBV7-9 with TRBJ1-4, with 10 nucleotides matching TRBD1. This CDR3 is built from 14 residues. The germline gives CDR1 SEHNR, CDR2 FQNEAQ (reference sequence). The V gene end was trimmed by 6 bases and the J gene end by 6 bases; junction bases not matched to a gene: 4. The CDR3 sequence: CASRQTGGDEKLFF. The CDR3 DNA reads TGTGCCAGCAGACAGACAGGGGGCGATGAAAAACTGTTTTTT.

The chain recombines TRBV29-1 with TRBJ2-7; 8 bases are a match to TRBD2. The CDR3 spans 14 residues. With 3 bases clipped from V and 2 bases from J, the junction kept 6 bases outside the gene matches. The germline V gene has CDR1 SQVTM and CDR2 ANQGSEA. CDR3 bases: TGCAGCGTTGATCTCGGGGGGGGCCCCTACGAGCAGTACTTC. Its protein product is CSVDLGGGPYEQYF.

The chain employs TRBV7-2 and TRBJ2-7; 8 nucleotides match TRBD1. Germline-derived CDR1 and CDR2 are SGHTA and FQGNSA. CDR3 length: 14 residues. The ends lost 1 base at V and 5 bases at J; junction bases unmatched: 4. The CDR3 DNA sequence: TGTGCCAGCAGCTTAGAGAGACAGGGGAACGAGCAGTACTTC. It is translated as CASSLERQGNEQYF. Filled out from reference TRBV7-2 and TRBJ2-7, the complete variable domain reads GAGVSQSPSNKVTEKGKDVELRCDPISGHTALYWYRQSLGQGLEFLIYFQGNSAPDKSGLPSDRFSAERTGGSVSTLTIQRTQQEDSAVYLCASSLERQGNEQYFGPGTRLTVT.

The J gene is TRBJ2-3, the V gene TRBV3-1 (or the pseudogene TRBV3-2); possible D gene TRBD2, 5 bases. Germline V gives CDR1 LGHDT, CDR2 YNNKEL (reference sequence). The CDR3 loop spans 16 amino acids. With 4 bases removed from V and 2 bases from J, the gap between germline ends came to 16 bases. The CDR3 loop reads CASSLRRGQNTDTQYF. Written as DNA, the CDR3 is TGTGCCAGCAGCCTCCGACGCGGGCAGAACACAGATACGCAGTATTTT.

This chain connects TRBV4-2 to TRBJ1-1; D is unresolved. This CDR3 comprises 16 residues. CDR1 and CDR2 from the germline V gene are LGHNA and YNFKEQ. V was pared by 0 bases and J by 11 bases, with 22 bases between. The CDR3 bases are TGTGCCAGCAGCCAAGATCCCTCTAATCGAAACATCGGGGCTTTCTTT. This sequence encodes CASSQDPSNRNIGAFF.

This chain uses TRBV5-5 with TRBJ2-7; D is uncertain. Trimming removed 1 base from V and 3 bases from J, with 14 bases in between. Germline V gene sequence: CDR1 SGHKS, CDR2 YYEKEE (reference sequence). This CDR3 is built from 15 residues. DNA for the CDR3: TGTGCCAGCAGCTTGCTCCACCTAGGTGGCTACGAGCAGTACTTC. Residues: CASSLLHLGGYEQYF.

V is TRBV21-1 and J is TRBJ2-7; whether TRBD1, the table's D call, matches the DNA was not checked. TRBV21-1 is deemed a pseudogene. The CDR3 runs to 19 residues. The CDR3 is CASSKVSDRGPRDLGEQYF. Written as DNA, the CDR3 is TGTGCCAGCAGCAAAGTATCGGACAGGGGGCCCCGGGATTTGGGAGAGCAGTACTTC.

In DNA, the CDR3 is TGTGCCAGCAGCAACAGCGGGAGCACAGATACGCAGTATTTT. Translating gives CASSNSGSTDTQYF. The J gene is TRBJ2-3, the V gene TRBV11-1; D possibly corresponds to TRBD2 (6 bases). V lost 5 bases and J 0 bases, leaving 9 bases between the germline ends. The CDR3 runs to 14 residues. CDR1 and CDR2 (germline): SGHAT, FQDESV (reference sequence). Full variable domain (rest looked up from reference TRBV11-1 and TRBJ2-3): EAEVAQSPRYKITEKSQAVAFWCDPISGHATLYWYRQILGQGPELLVQFQDESVVDDSQLPKDRFSAERLKGVDSTLKIQPAELGDSAMYLCASSNSGSTDTQYFGPGTRLTVL.